Sequencing of this T cell receptor (beta chain) was carried out in a study of T cell repertoires in cytomegalovirus infection. In its sample, this clonotype was seen once. V was pared by 4 bases and J by 7 bases, with 11 bases between. CDR3 size: 14 residues. Germline CDR1 reads SGHVS; CDR2 reads FNYEAQ. Each CDR3 protein is one row after TCRdb ran MiXCR on the reads. The sample carries under 850,000 distinct CDR3 sequences, roughly a third recorded once. This clonotype was sampled from a human donor in good health (CMV status not recorded). Some clones in this sample may be carry-over from other donors' samples. The sequencing sample was made of PBMCs. The chain links TRBV7-6 to TRBJ1-6, with D maybe TRBD1 (5 bases). The CDR3 loop reads CASSSTVTNSPLHF. The CDR3 DNA reads as TGTGCCAGCAGCTCGACAGTTACCAATTCACCCCTCCACTTT.